What follows are 21 T cell receptor beta chains derived from one specimen sequenced in a study of CD8+CD57+ T cells in acquired aplastic anemia. For CDR3 and TCR beta VDJ profiling, genomic DNA was the template used. MiXCR, run by TCRdb on the reads, gives a single entry per CDR3 protein. The table lists roughly 200,000 distinct CDR3 sequences, around 63% of them singletons. Sequencing was carried out using sorted CD4+, CD8+, or CD8+CD57+ T cells (not recorded which) from PBMCs. These receptors all come from a human donor in good health.

This clonotype has a count of ten or more. The chain couples TRBV16 to TRBJ1-5; 10 bases align to TRBD1. V dropped 0 bases and J dropped 7; count of bases not matched to a gene: 12. The CDR3 consists of 18 residues. CDR1 KGHSY and CDR2 FQNENV come from the germline V gene. For the CDR3, the DNA is TGTGCCAGCAGCCAATCAGGGGTCGGGACAGGGGAAGTGCAGCCCCAGCATTTT. As protein: CASSQSGVGTGEVQPQHF. Combining the CDR3 with reference TRBV16 and TRBJ1-5 gives the whole variable domain GEEVAQTPKHLVRGEGQKAKLYCAPIKGHSYVFWYQQVLKNEFKFLISFQNENVFDETGMPKERFSAKCLPNSPCSLEIQATKLEDSAVYFCASSQSGVGTGEVQPQHFGDGTRLSIL.

V usage is TRBV20-1 and J usage is TRBJ2-7, with D tentatively TRBD2 (5 bases). Deletions cut 0 bases from V and 4 bases from J, with 13 bases between. The CDR3 is 14 residues long. Germline CDR1 is DFQATT and CDR2 is SNEGSKA (reference sequence). This CDR3 reads CSARDWSGRYEQYF. DNA of the CDR3: TGCAGTGCTAGAGACTGGTCGGGAAGGTACGAGCAGTACTTC.

CDR3 sequence (DNA): TGTGCCAGCAGCACCGGACTAGCGGGCAGCTCTGGGGCCAACGTCCTGACTTTC. Translated, it gives CASSTGLAGSSGANVLTF. The chain couples TRBV9 to TRBJ2-6; 11 nucleotides line up with TRBD2. Germline V gives CDR1 SGDLS, CDR2 YYNGEE. V was clipped by 4 bases and J by 0 bases; unmatched bases: 6. CDR3 length: 18 amino acids. Combining the CDR3 with reference TRBV9 and TRBJ2-6 gives the whole variable domain DSGVTQTPKHLITATGQRVTLRCSPRSGDLSVYWYQQSLDQGLQFLIQYYNGEERAKGNILERFSAQQFPDLHSELNLSSLELGDSALYFCASSTGLAGSSGANVLTFGAGSRLTVL.

Ten or more counts support this clonotype. This chain links TRBV7-9 with TRBJ2-3, with 7 bases fitting TRBD1. In germline, CDR1 is SEHNR, CDR2 FQNEAQ (reference sequence). The CDR3 runs to 15 residues. Losses at the gene ends were 3 bases for V and 4 bases for J; bases not matched to a gene: 7. This CDR3 is CASSLRQGGADTQYF. The CDR3 region has the DNA TGTGCCAGCAGCTTGAGACAGGGCGGTGCAGATACGCAGTATTTT. The entire variable domain, with the rest obtained from reference TRBV7-9 and TRBJ2-3, is as follows: DTGVSQNPRHKITKRGQNVTFRCDPISEHNRLYWYRQTLGQGPEFLTYFQNEAQLEKSRLLSDRFSAERPKGSFSTLEIQRTEQGDSAMYLCASSLRQGGADTQYFGPGTRLTVL.

V usage is TRBV15 and J usage is TRBJ2-7, with 7 positions matching TRBD1. Looked up from germline, CDR1 is LNHNV and CDR2 is YYDKDF (reference sequence). This CDR3 comprises 16 residues. V was clipped by 1 base and J by 3 bases; unmatched bases: 9. The CDR3 DNA is TGTGCCACCAGCAGAGGTTCGAACAGGGGCGACTACGAGCAGTACTTC. Its translation is CATSRGSNRGDYEQYF.

This clonotype came up many times. The chain joins TRBV5-1 to TRBJ2-1; 13 nucleotides match TRBD2. The CDR3 runs 18 residues. Germline-derived CDR1 and CDR2 are SGHRS and YFSETQ. With 4 bases clipped from V and 0 bases from J, the junction kept 7 bases outside the gene matches. As DNA, the CDR3 is TGCGCCAGCAGCCTTGGACTAGCGGGAGTCAGCTCCTACAATGAGCAGTTCTTC. Its protein is CASSLGLAGVSSYNEQFF. The full variable domain, with the rest looked up from reference TRBV5-1 and TRBJ2-1, is KAGVTQTPRYLIKTRGQQVTLSCSPISGHRSVSWYQQTPGQGLQFLFEYFSETQRNKGNFPGRFSGRQFSNSRSEMNVSTLELGDSALYLCASSLGLAGVSSYNEQFFGPGTRLTVL.

The chain joins TRBV6-5 to TRBJ1-1; D unclear. Germline V CDR1 and CDR2: MNHEY, SVGAGI. The CDR3 is 14 amino acids. Trimming took 6 bases from V and 6 from J, leaving 17 bases between them. The CDR3 region is CASSPDGKEAEAFF. The DNA for the CDR3 is TGTGCCAGCAGCCCTGACGGGAAGGAGGCTGAAGCTTTCTTT.

The chain joins TRBV29-1 to TRBJ2-2; unclear D gene. This CDR3 spans 13 amino acids. The germline CDR1 and CDR2 sequences are SQVTM and ANQGSEA. V was cut by 3 bases and J by 1 base, with 6 bases left in between. As DNA, the CDR3 is TGCAGCGTTGATTGGCAGAACACCGGGGAGCTGTTTTTT. Translated: CSVDWQNTGELFF.

This clonotype was recorded a few times. The chain is built from TRBV28 and TRBJ2-2; D tentatively fits TRBD1 or TRBD2 (5 bases each). Trimming took 4 bases from V and 5 from J, leaving 20 bases between them. This CDR3 is built from 17 residues. Germline V gives CDR1 MDHEN, CDR2 SYDVKM. DNA for the CDR3: TGTGCCAGCAGTTCCCGCCAGTTACGGGACCAAACCGGGGAGCTGTTTTTT. Translated, it gives CASSSRQLRDQTGELFF.

The V gene is TRBV2, the J gene TRBJ2-1, with D possibly being TRBD1 or TRBD2 (5 bases each). Judging by the DNA end, TRBJ2-5 fits better; the J call may be wrong. This CDR3 has 11 amino acids. Germline CDR1 SNHLY, CDR2 FYNNEI. The CDR3 DNA sequence: TGTGCCAGCAGTATAGGGACGACCCAGTACTTC. Translation gives CASSIGTTQYF.

The chain has TRBV5-1 and TRBJ1-6, with 10 bases fitting TRBD1. V shed 0 bases and J 8 bases; nucleotides not matched to a gene: 5. The CDR3 loop spans 16 amino acids. Germline V gives CDR1 SGHRS, CDR2 YFSETQ. CDR3 protein: CASSLDGTGDYSPLHF. CDR3 in DNA: TGCGCCAGCAGCTTGGATGGGACAGGGGATTATTCACCCCTCCACTTT.

V usage is TRBV2 and J usage is TRBJ2-1; the match to TRBD2 covers 7 bases. The CDR3 has 16 residues. Germline V gene data show CDR1 as SNHLY and CDR2 as FYNNEI. With 3 bases clipped from V and 9 bases from J, the junction kept 14 bases outside the gene matches. CDR3 region: CASSDRSSGYGGEQFF. CDR3 nucleotide sequence: TGTGCCAGCAGTGATAGGTCTAGCGGATATGGGGGTGAGCAGTTCTTC.

As for this clonotype: This may be a read error: a much more frequent sequence differs by one nucleotide. V usage is TRBV12-3 or TRBV12-4 and J usage is TRBJ1-1, with D perhaps matching TRBD1 (5 bases). Trimming left V 4 bases short and J 4 bases short, with 16 bases between. This CDR3 has 15 residues. In DNA form, the CDR3 reads TGTGCCAGCAGTTCGGGGTTCGGGGGTTCCACTGAAGCTTTCTTT. Its translation is CASSSGFGGSTEAFF.

V usage is TRBV19 and J usage is TRBJ2-5; TRBD1 agrees at 9 bases. Germline V gene sequence: CDR1 LNHDA, CDR2 SQIVND (reference sequence). V lost 3 bases and J lost 3; bases outside the gene matches: 2. CDR3 length: 14 residues. The CDR3 DNA follows: TGTGCCAGTAGTATTGGGACAGGGAAAGAGACCCAGTACTTC. Translation gives CASSIGTGKETQYF.

V and J are TRBV7-2 and TRBJ2-1; D may be TRBD2 (5 bases). Per germline, CDR1 SGHTA and CDR2 FQGNSA. The ends were cut back, 5 bases at V and 9 bases at J, with 14 bases in the middle. The CDR3 covers 13 residues. The CDR3 loop is CASSQDLRAEQFF. The DNA for the CDR3 is TGTGCCAGCAGCCAAGATCTGCGGGCTGAGCAGTTCTTC.

In the case of this clonotype: An end of the junction does not agree with germline; a read error may underlie this. V usage is TRBV7-8 and J usage is TRBJ2-5; 11 bases match TRBD2. CDR3 length equals 12 residues. Germline CDR1 reads SGHVS; CDR2 reads FQNEAQ. The CDR3 protein is CASSFEPGLAAF. DNA for the CDR3: TGTGCCAGCAGCTTCGAACCGGGACTAGCGGCCTTC.

The chain has TRBV12-3 or TRBV12-4 and TRBJ2-7; D uncertain. V was pared by 6 bases and J by 0 bases, with 9 bases between. CDR3 length equals 13 residues. CDR3 sequence reads: CASRDAISYEQYF. Here the CDR3 DNA reads TGTGCCAGCAGGGACGCGATCTCCTACGAGCAGTACTTC.

V is TRBV18 and J is TRBJ1-1; D not certain. Per the germline V gene, CDR1 is KGHSH and CDR2 is LQKENI. Trimming removed 6 bases at V and 7 bases at J, with 12 bases between. The CDR3 covers 12 residues. The CDR3 reads CASSPVRREAFF. The CDR3 nucleotides are TGTGCCAGCTCCCCCGTTCGGCGTGAAGCTTTCTTT.

The chain uses TRBV29-1 and TRBJ2-3; the D is unclear. V was pared by 7 bases and J by 5 bases, with 13 bases between. CDR1 and CDR2 (germline): SQVTM, ANQGSEA. The CDR3 spans 12 residues. The CDR3 sequence is CSGAKGRDTQYF. The CDR3 nucleotides read TGCAGCGGCGCGAAAGGTAGAGATACGCAGTATTTT.

This clonotype appeared many times. The chain recombines TRBV19 with TRBJ1-5; 8 bases line up with TRBD1. This CDR3 comprises 16 residues. Losses at the gene ends were 5 bases for V and 4 bases for J; bases not matched to a gene: 10. CDR1 and CDR2 (germline): LNHDA, SQIVND (reference sequence). CDR3 amino acids: CASSPPRGRGNQPQHF. DNA for the CDR3: TGTGCCAGTAGTCCCCCCAGGGGGCGCGGAAATCAGCCCCAGCATTTT.

About this clonotype itself: The junction shows a germline mismatch at one end, possibly a read error. The chain couples TRBV7-6 to TRBJ2-2; a weak D match, TRBD2 (5 bases). This CDR3 comprises 16 residues. The V gene's germline CDR1 is SGHVS and CDR2 FNYEAQ. The CDR3 sequence: CARSFYGRGYTGELSF. CDR3 bases: TGTGCCAGAAGCTTTTACGGCCGGGGATATACCGGGGAGCTGTCTTTT.